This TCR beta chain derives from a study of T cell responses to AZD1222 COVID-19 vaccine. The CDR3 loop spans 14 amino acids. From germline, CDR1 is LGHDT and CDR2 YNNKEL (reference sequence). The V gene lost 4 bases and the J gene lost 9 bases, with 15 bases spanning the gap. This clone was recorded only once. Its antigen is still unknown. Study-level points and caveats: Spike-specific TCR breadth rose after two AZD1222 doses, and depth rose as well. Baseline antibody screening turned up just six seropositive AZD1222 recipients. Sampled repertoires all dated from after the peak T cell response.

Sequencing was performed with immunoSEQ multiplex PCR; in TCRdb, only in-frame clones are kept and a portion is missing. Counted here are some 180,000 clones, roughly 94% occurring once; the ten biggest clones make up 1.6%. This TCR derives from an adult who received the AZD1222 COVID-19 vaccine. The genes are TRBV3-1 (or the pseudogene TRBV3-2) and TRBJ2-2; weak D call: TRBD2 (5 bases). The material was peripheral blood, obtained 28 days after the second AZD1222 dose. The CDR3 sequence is CASSPPGLAWELFF. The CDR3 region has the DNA TGTGCCAGCAGCCCGCCTGGGCTAGCTTGGGAGCTGTTTTTT.